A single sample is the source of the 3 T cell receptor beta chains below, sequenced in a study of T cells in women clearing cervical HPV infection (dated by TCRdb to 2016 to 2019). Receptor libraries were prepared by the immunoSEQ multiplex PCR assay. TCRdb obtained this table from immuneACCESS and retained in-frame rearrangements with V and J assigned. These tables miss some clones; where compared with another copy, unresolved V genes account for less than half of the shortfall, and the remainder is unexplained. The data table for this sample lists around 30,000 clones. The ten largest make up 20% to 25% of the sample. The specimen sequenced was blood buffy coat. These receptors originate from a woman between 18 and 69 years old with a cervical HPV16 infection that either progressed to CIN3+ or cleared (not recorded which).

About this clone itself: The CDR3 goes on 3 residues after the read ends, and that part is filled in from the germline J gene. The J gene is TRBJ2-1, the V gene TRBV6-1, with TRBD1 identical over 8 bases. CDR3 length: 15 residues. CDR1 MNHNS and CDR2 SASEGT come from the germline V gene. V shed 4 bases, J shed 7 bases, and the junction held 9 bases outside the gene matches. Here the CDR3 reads CASSVDRVRINEQFF. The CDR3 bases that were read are TGTGCCAGCAGTGTGGACAGGGTGAGGATAAATGAG.

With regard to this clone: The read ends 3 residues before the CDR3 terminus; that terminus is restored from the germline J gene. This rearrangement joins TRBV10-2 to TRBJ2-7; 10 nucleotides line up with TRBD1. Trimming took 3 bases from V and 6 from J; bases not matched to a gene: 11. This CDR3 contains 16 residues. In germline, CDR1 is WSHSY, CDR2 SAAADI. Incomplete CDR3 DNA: TGCGCCAGCAGTGATCCTCCGGGACAGGGGATGGGCGAG. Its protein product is CASSDPPGQGMGE. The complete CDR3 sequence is CASSDPPGQGMGEQYF.

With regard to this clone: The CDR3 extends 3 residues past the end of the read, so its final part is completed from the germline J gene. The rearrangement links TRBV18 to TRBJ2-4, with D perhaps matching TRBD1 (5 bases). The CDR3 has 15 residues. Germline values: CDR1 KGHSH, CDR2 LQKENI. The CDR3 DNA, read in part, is TGTGCCAGCTCACCCCCAGGGATTATGAACTATGGT. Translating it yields CASSPPGIMNYG. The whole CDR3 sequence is CASSPPGIMNYGQYF.